The 26 T cell receptor beta chains below all came from one sample that was sequenced in a study of T-cell memory formation after mild COVID-19. TCRdb called the 5' RACE reads again in MiXCR, with one record for every CDR3 protein. Of 250,000 to 400,000 distinct CDR3 sequences in the sample, 13% to 15% are singletons; the top ten hold roughly a fifth. The sample consisted of PBMCs or a T cell subset sorted from them (not recorded which). These TCRs come from a man aged 18 to 35 who had mild COVID-19 (a few samples of this study predate the infection). Cell type and time point are not known.

The table lists this clonotype with a few counts. This chain joins TRBV5-1 and TRBJ2-7; D remains ambiguous. Between the trimmed V and J ends, which lost 1 base and 4 bases, there was a span of 12 bases. This CDR3 is 14 amino acids long. Germline V CDR1 and CDR2: SGHRS, YFSETQ. The CDR3 region is CASSLSPSRYEQYV. CDR3 nucleotide sequence: TGCGCCAGCAGCTTGTCCCCCTCCCGGTACGAGCAGTACGTC.

The chain couples TRBV9 to TRBJ2-5; possible D gene TRBD2, 5 bases. V was pared by 2 bases and J by 4 bases, with 12 bases between. Germline V gene lookup returns CDR1 SGDLS and CDR2 YYNGEE. The CDR3 totals 14 residues. CDR3 nucleotides: TGTGCCAGCAGCGTCGGGGTGGGAGCAGAGACCCAGTACTTC. Its translation is CASSVGVGAETQYF. Filled out from reference TRBV9 and TRBJ2-5, the complete variable domain reads DSGVTQTPKHLITATGQRVTLRCSPRSGDLSVYWYQQSLDQGLQFLIQYYNGEERAKGNILERFSAQQFPDLHSELNLSSLELGDSALYFCASSVGVGAETQYFGPGTRLLVL.

This chain joins TRBV6-5 and TRBJ1-1; 8 positions match TRBD1. Germline CDR1 and CDR2: MNHEY and SVGAGI. The CDR3 is made up of 13 amino acids. The V segment lost 2 bases and the J segment 11 bases; nucleotides outside the gene matches: 7. CDR3 protein: CASSYGQGDPAFF. CDR3 DNA: TGTGCCAGCAGTTACGGACAGGGCGATCCGGCTTTCTTT.

The chain couples TRBV9 to TRBJ2-1; 11 nucleotides line up with TRBD2. This CDR3 is 16 amino acids long. The V and J ends lost 2 bases and 3 bases, in that order; junction bases with no gene match: 4. Germline V gene sequence: CDR1 SGDLS, CDR2 YYNGEE. The CDR3 DNA reads as TGTGCCAGCAGCGTGGATAGCGGGGGGGTCTACAATGAGCAGTTCTTC. This gives the protein CASSVDSGGVYNEQFF.

This clonotype was seen a handful of times. This rearrangement joins TRBV19 to TRBJ2-1, with D possibly being TRBD2 (5 bases). V was clipped by 1 base and J by 8 bases, with 6 bases between them. The CDR3 covers 12 residues. CDR1 LNHDA and CDR2 SQIVND come from the germline V gene (reference sequence). In nucleotides, the CDR3 is TGTGCCAGTAGTATAGGCGGGTATGAGCAGTTCTTC. Protein product: CASSIGGYEQFF.

The sample holds a few counts of this clonotype. The V gene is TRBV7-8, the J gene TRBJ1-2; D gene ambiguous. This CDR3 contains 16 residues. Germline V gene sequence: CDR1 SGHVS, CDR2 FQNEAQ. The V and J ends lost 3 bases and 0 bases respectively, with 14 bases between them. In DNA form, the CDR3 reads TGTGCCAGCAGCTTCGGGAGGTTGCTCTCTAACTATGGCTACACCTTC. Translating gives CASSFGRLLSNYGYTF.

The chain employs TRBV20-1 and TRBJ2-1; 7 nucleotides agree with TRBD2. The germline CDR1 and CDR2 sequences are DFQATT and SNEGSKA (reference sequence). Trimming at V came to 6 bases and at J to 4 bases, leaving 12 bases not matched to a gene. This CDR3 comprises 15 residues. The CDR3 spells CSARGPSGKYNEQFF. DNA for the CDR3: TGCAGTGCCCGAGGGCCCAGCGGGAAATACAATGAGCAGTTCTTC.

This clonotype was observed a handful of times. This chain connects TRBV27 to TRBJ2-1; 11 positions match TRBD2. The germline V gene has CDR1 MNHEY and CDR2 SMNVEV (reference sequence). Trimming cost V 3 bases and J 4 bases; bases outside gene matches: 5. The CDR3 is 16 amino acids. CDR3 in amino acids: CASSFTSGGRYNEQFF. The CDR3, as DNA: TGTGCCAGCAGTTTTACTAGCGGGGGCCGTTACAATGAGCAGTTCTTC.

This clonotype was detected only a few times. The V and J genes are TRBV4-3 and TRBJ1-3; D unclear. Germline V gene sequence: CDR1 LGHNA, CDR2 YSLEER. The CDR3 loop spans 15 amino acids. V dropped 4 bases and J dropped 2 bases, with 12 bases sitting between them. CDR3 residues: CASSPGDGAGNTIYF. The CDR3 bases are TGCGCCAGCAGCCCCGGAGATGGGGCTGGAAACACCATATATTTT.

This chain uses TRBV9 with TRBJ2-3; D assignment may be TRBD1 or TRBD2 (5 bases each). The CDR3 length is 17 residues. Between the trimmed V and J ends, which lost 0 bases and 4 bases, there was a span of 18 bases. CDR1 is SGDLS, CDR2 YYNGEE, per germline. CDR3 residues: CASSVARSGLGADTQYF. The CDR3 region has the DNA TGTGCCAGCAGCGTAGCTCGGTCAGGGCTGGGAGCAGATACGCAGTATTTT.

A few counts support this clonotype. The chain couples TRBV6-2 or TRBV6-3 to TRBJ1-1; 10 bases line up with TRBD1. After removal of 5 bases from V and 0 bases from J, the junction contained 6 bases not matched to a gene. Germline V lookup: CDR1 MNHEY, CDR2 SVGEGT. This CDR3 is 16 amino acids long. The CDR3 sequence: CASSEGQGPMNTEAFF. The CDR3 DNA follows: TGTGCCAGCAGTGAGGGACAGGGGCCGATGAACACTGAAGCTTTCTTT.

This clonotype was observed a handful of times. V and J are TRBV29-1 and TRBJ1-1; D ambiguous. Germline V gives CDR1 SQVTM, CDR2 ANQGSEA. This CDR3 is 12 amino acids long. Trimming took off 3 bases at V and 10 bases at J, with 15 bases between the two ends. The CDR3 nucleotides are TGCAGCGTTGATCGGCAGTTTTTGGGAGCTTTCTTT. This translates into CSVDRQFLGAFF. Complete variable domain (other parts from reference TRBV29-1 and TRBJ1-1): SAVISQKPSRDICQRGTSLTIQCQVDSQVTMMFWYRQQPGQSLTLIATANQGSEATYESGFVIDKFPISRPNLTFSTLTVSNMSPEDSSIYLCSVDRQFLGAFFGQGTRLTVV.

The sample holds many counts of this clonotype. J is TRBJ2-7 and V is TRBV6-1; weak D call: TRBD1 (5 bases). CDR1 is MNHNS and CDR2 is SASEGT in the germline V gene. The CDR3 loop spans 14 amino acids. V dropped 3 bases and J dropped 0 bases, with 9 bases sitting between them. CDR3 residues: CASSDWQGSYEQYF. In DNA form, the CDR3 reads TGTGCCAGCAGTGATTGGCAGGGCTCCTACGAGCAGTACTTC.

The chain recombines TRBV10-3 with TRBJ2-7; the D call may be TRBD1 or TRBD2 (5 bases each). CDR1 and CDR2 (germline): ENHRY, SYGVKD. CDR3 size: 18 residues. V lost 0 bases and J lost 0, with 18 bases in between. The DNA for the CDR3 is TGTGCCATCAGTGAGTCAATACTAACCAGGGACGTCTCCTACGAGCAGTACTTC. Amino acid sequence: CAISESILTRDVSYEQYF.

A single count supports this clonotype. V usage is TRBV9 and J usage is TRBJ2-1, with 10 bases aligning to TRBD1. The trim removed 0 bases at V and 6 bases at J, leaving 3 bases unmatched. The V gene's germline CDR1 is SGDLS and CDR2 YYNGEE. The CDR3 covers 15 residues. CDR3 bases: TGTGCCAGCAGCGTAGAGGGACAGGGGTTCAATGAGCAGTTCTTC. Translating it yields CASSVEGQGFNEQFF.

This clonotype was seen only a few times. This sequence joins TRBV6-5 and TRBJ2-1; 9 bases are a match to TRBD2. Germline trimming cut 5 bases from V and 8 bases from J; bases unmatched to any gene: 7. CDR3 length: 14 residues. Per the germline V gene, CDR1 is MNHEY and CDR2 is SVGAGI. In DNA form, the CDR3 reads TGTGCCAGCAGTCCAAGCGGGGGGCCGCATGAGCAGTTCTTC. The encoded protein is CASSPSGGPHEQFF.

In this sample, this clonotype turned up a few times. V usage is TRBV20-1 and J usage is TRBJ2-7; maybe TRBD2 (5 bases). V was trimmed by 6 bases and J by 3 bases, leaving 18 bases between them. CDR1 is DFQATT and CDR2 is SNEGSKA in the germline V gene (reference sequence). The CDR3 has 14 amino acids. The CDR3 DNA reads TGCAGTGCCGGATCCCGGGAAGTACGCTACGAGCAGTACTTC. This sequence encodes CSAGSREVRYEQYF.

The chain is built from TRBV28 and TRBJ2-2, with D maybe TRBD2 (5 bases). CDR1 and CDR2 (germline): MDHEN, SYDVKM. This CDR3 has 12 residues. Trimming stripped 6 bases from V and 7 bases from J, with 9 bases between. The DNA of the CDR3 is TGTGCCAGCAGCTTAACTAGCGGGGAGCTGTTTTTT. It encodes CASSLTSGELFF.

At least ten counts were recorded for this clonotype. J is TRBJ2-3 and V is TRBV20-1; D is ambiguous. CDR1 and CDR2 (germline): DFQATT, SNEGSKA (reference sequence). The CDR3 loop spans 12 amino acids. Between the trimmed V and J ends, which lost 5 bases and 6 bases, there was a span of 12 bases. For the CDR3, the DNA is TGCAGTGCTCGCCCAAGCCCTGATACGCAGTATTTT. It translates to CSARPSPDTQYF.

This clonotype was observed a handful of times. The rearrangement joins TRBV7-2 to TRBJ2-3, with TRBD2 matching over 12 bases. V was pared by 5 bases and J by 4 bases, with 13 bases of the junction left unmatched. The CDR3 length is 18 residues. Germline assignment: CDR1 SGHTA and CDR2 FQGNSA. CDR3 DNA: TGTGCCAGCAGCCCGAGTACTAGCGGGGGGTTCCGGGCAGATACGCAGTATTTT. Translated, it gives CASSPSTSGGFRADTQYF.

Ten or more counts support this clonotype. The genes are TRBV6-2 or TRBV6-3 and TRBJ2-1; D is perhaps TRBD1 (5 bases). CDR3 length: 14 amino acids. V was shortened by 6 bases and J by 3 bases, with 12 bases between the two germline ends. Germline V gives CDR1 MNHEY, CDR2 SVGEGT. The CDR3 region has the DNA TGTGCCAGCAGCGGAATCCAGGGCTACAATGAGCAGTTCTTC. This codes for CASSGIQGYNEQFF.

This clonotype turned up a few times. This chain connects TRBV12-3 or TRBV12-4 to TRBJ2-4; no definite D call. Trimming stripped 5 bases from V and 2 bases from J, with 10 bases between. The CDR3 is made up of 14 amino acids. CDR3 DNA sequence: TGTGCCAGCAGTACCGGTCTATCCAAAAACATTCAGTACTTC. Translation gives CASSTGLSKNIQYF.

With regard to this clonotype: The junction differs from germline at one of its ends, possibly a read error. CDR3 in amino acids: CASSLSQGSPF. The CDR3 bases are TGTGCCAGCAGTTTATCCCAGGGTAGTCCCTTC. V and J are TRBV28 and TRBJ1-2, with a tentative D call TRBD1 (5 bases). This CDR3 has 11 residues. The germline V gene encodes CDR1 MDHEN and CDR2 SYDVKM.

The chain employs TRBV6-5 and TRBJ1-5; TRBD1 matches at 9 bases. This CDR3 contains 15 residues. The ends lost 2 bases at V and 9 bases at J; junction bases unmatched: 8. CDR1 is MNHEY, CDR2 SVGAGI, per germline. In nucleotides, the CDR3 is TGTGCCAGCAGTTACGGACAGGGGATGGGATCGCCCCAGCATTTT. Translated, it gives CASSYGQGMGSPQHF.

This clonotype was seen a few times. The rearrangement joins TRBV29-1 to TRBJ1-2; 8 bases align to TRBD1. From germline, CDR1 is SQVTM and CDR2 ANQGSEA. Trimming removed 7 bases from V and 7 bases from J; junction bases left unmatched: 11. The CDR3 is made up of 13 amino acids. The CDR3 is CSGGQGESGGYTF. As DNA, the CDR3 is TGCAGCGGAGGACAGGGAGAAAGCGGTGGCTACACCTTC.

CDR3 amino acids: CASSLPSGDHTGELFF. The CDR3 DNA follows: TGCGCCAGCAGTCTCCCTAGCGGGGATCACACCGGGGAGCTGTTTTTT. The chain joins TRBV23-1 to TRBJ2-2; 9 bases agree with TRBD2. TRBV23-1 qualifies as an ORF whose function is uncertain. J lost 3 bases, V lost 4 bases, and 6 bases had no gene match. The CDR3 runs to 16 residues.